Listed below are T cell receptor beta chains from one sample, sequenced in a study of regulatory T cells in long-lasting Graves disease. TCRdb re-analysed the multiplex PCR reads in MiXCR, keeping a single row per CDR3 protein. The data contain over 650,000 distinct CDR3 sequences, about 32% of them singletons. The source was peripheral blood mononuclear cells (PBMCs), collected when the disease was refractory, from a patient treated with antithyroid drugs. These receptors all stem from a female donor with Graves disease. Each CDR3 is given with its conserved first and last residue. Each record gives: V gene, J gene, CDR3 protein.

V gene: TRBV30
J gene: TRBJ1-1
CDR3 protein: CAWTVRGMNTEAFF

V gene: TRBV6-1
J gene: TRBJ2-7
CDR3 protein: CAILAQNSYEQYF

V gene: TRBV25-1
J gene: TRBJ2-1
CDR3 protein: CASSRLAGANEQFF

V gene: TRBV10-3
J gene: TRBJ1-4
CDR3 protein: CAISESGAGNEKLFF

V gene: TRBV28
J gene: TRBJ2-7
CDR3 protein: CASRSGRAPHEQYF

V gene: TRBV27
J gene: TRBJ2-2
CDR3 protein: CASRFLGLAGGSDGELFF

V gene: TRBV5-6
J gene: TRBJ2-5
CDR3 protein: CASSLGGWGGETQYF

V gene: TRBV20-1
J gene: TRBJ2-3
CDR3 protein: CSVSGVTDTQYF

V gene: TRBV12-3/TRBV12-4
J gene: TRBJ1-5
CDR3 protein: CASSLMLGGFGSDHQPQHF

V gene: TRBV19
J gene: TRBJ1-5
CDR3 protein: CASSIPVSGWVGGTQPQHF

V gene: TRBV20-1
J gene: TRBJ2-1
CDR3 protein: CSARGPSDEQFF

V gene: TRBV6-4
J gene: TRBJ1-5
CDR3 protein: CASSEGANQPQHF

V gene: TRBV7-2
J gene: TRBJ1-4
CDR3 protein: CASSDAFGTGDEKLFF

V gene: TRBV5-1
J gene: TRBJ1-1
CDR3 protein: CASSLPSVNTEAFF

V gene: TRBV19
J gene: TRBJ1-1
CDR3 protein: CASSILWNTEAFF

V gene: TRBV24-1
J gene: TRBJ2-2
CDR3 protein: CATSDQNTGELFF

V gene: TRBV30
J gene: TRBJ2-5
CDR3 protein: CAWSGQGAQYF

V gene: TRBV20-1
J gene: TRBJ2-3
CDR3 protein: CSAGGGEDTDTQYF

V gene: TRBV28
J gene: TRBJ1-6
CDR3 protein: CASSIGTGDSPLHF